These 10 T cell receptor beta chains originate from one sample sequenced in a study of blood T cell repertoires in COVID-19. Data came from immunoSEQ multiplex PCR; TCRdb stores just in-frame clones and leaves some out. The data hold approximately 140,000 clones, with roughly 84% observed a single time. The sequenced material came from PBMCs or T cells enriched from blood (not recorded which). Receptor source: a middle-aged man with acute COVID-19.

V and J are TRBV10-2 and TRBJ2-4, with a weak D call TRBD1 (6 bases). Per germline, CDR1 WSHSY and CDR2 SAAADI. Trimming stripped 5 bases from V and 6 bases from J, with 14 bases between. This CDR3 has 14 amino acids. CDR3 sequence (DNA): TGCGCCAGCAGTTTACAGGGATCTGGAAACATTCAGTACTTC. It is translated as CASSLQGSGNIQYF.

CDR3 in amino acids: CASKSGYSTDTQYF. The CDR3, as DNA: TGTGCCAGCAAATCAGGGTATAGCACAGATACGCAGTATTTT. The chain couples TRBV6-5 to TRBJ2-3; D may be TRBD1 (5 bases). The germline V gene has CDR1 MNHEY and CDR2 SVGAGI. The CDR3 contains 14 residues. Trimming left V 7 bases short and J 0 bases short, with 11 bases between.

V usage is TRBV7-2 and J usage is TRBJ2-7, with 9 bases that match TRBD2. The CDR3 has 15 amino acids. Germline assignment: CDR1 SGHTA and CDR2 FQGNSA. V shed 3 bases and J 6 bases; nucleotides not matched to a gene: 9. The CDR3 region is CASSLDSGSEREQYF. DNA of the CDR3: TGTGCCAGCAGCTTGGATAGCGGGAGCGAACGCGAGCAGTACTTC.

This clone was observed a handful of times. The CDR3 here is CASSKEPLEQFF. The CDR3 nucleotides are TGTGCCAGCAGCAAAGAACCGCTAGAGCAGTTCTTC. The chain employs TRBV21-1 and TRBJ2-1; TRBD2, the table's D call, was not compared with the DNA. TRBV21-1 is listed as a pseudogene. The CDR3 is made up of 12 amino acids.

The genes are TRBV9 and TRBJ1-1; D unclear. The CDR3 totals 12 residues. CDR1 is SGDLS and CDR2 is YYNGEE in the germline V gene. Trimming stripped 0 bases from V and 6 bases from J, with 6 bases between. This chain's CDR3 is CASSVGGAEAFF. The CDR3 nucleotides are TGTGCCAGCAGCGTAGGCGGGGCTGAAGCTTTCTTT. The variable domain in full, with the rest retrieved from reference TRBV9 and TRBJ1-1, is DSGVTQTPKHLITATGQRVTLRCSPRSGDLSVYWYQQSLDQGLQFLIQYYNGEERAKGNILERFSAQQFPDLHSELNLSSLELGDSALYFCASSVGGAEAFFGQGTRLTVV.

The chain recombines TRBV20-1 with TRBJ2-5; D is unresolved. The CDR3 loop spans 15 amino acids. The V end lost 3 bases, the J end lost 5 bases, and 19 bases lay between the germline ends. In germline, CDR1 is DFQATT, CDR2 SNEGSKA (reference sequence). The chain's CDR3 is CSASADEGAKETQYF. The CDR3 DNA reads as TGCAGTGCTAGTGCTGATGAAGGAGCGAAGGAGACCCAGTACTTC.

The chain combines TRBV4-1 with TRBJ2-1, with D hard to call. Trimming pared 1 base from V and 8 bases from J, leaving 15 bases between. Germline V gene sequence: CDR1 MGHRA, CDR2 YSYEKL. The CDR3 spans 15 residues. CDR3 coding DNA: TGCGCCAGCAGCCAAGTAAATGTCAGGTTGGATGAGCAGTTCTTC. This translates into CASSQVNVRLDEQFF.

This clone was seen only once. The J gene is TRBJ1-3, the V gene TRBV5-1; D is unclear. This CDR3 has 15 amino acids. Between the trimmed V and J ends, which lost 0 bases and 0 bases, there was a span of 7 bases. Looked up from germline, CDR1 is SGHRS and CDR2 is YFSETQ. Here the CDR3 reads CASSLVGSSGNTIYF. CDR3 coding DNA: TGCGCCAGCAGCTTGGTCGGGTCCTCTGGAAACACCATATATTTT.

This chain connects TRBV10-3 to TRBJ2-7; 9 bases are shared with TRBD1. The germline V gene encodes CDR1 ENHRY and CDR2 SYGVKD. After removal of 6 bases from V and 4 bases from J, the junction contained 7 bases not matched to a gene. The CDR3 has 14 amino acids. CDR3 region: CAISAGQGLYEQYF. As DNA, the CDR3 is TGTGCCATCAGCGCGGGACAGGGTTTGTACGAGCAGTACTTC.

The chain has TRBV25-1 and TRBJ1-3; the D is unclear. Germline V gene data show CDR1 as MGHDK and CDR2 as SYGVNS. CDR3 length equals 16 residues. V was pared by 3 bases and J by 0 bases, with 12 bases between. CDR3 residues: CASSDDRRSSGNTIYF. The CDR3 region has the DNA TGTGCCAGCAGTGATGATCGGAGAAGCTCTGGAAACACCATATATTTT.